One sample yielded the 22 T cell receptor beta chains listed below, sequenced in a study of cytomegalovirus exposure and HLA in healthy donors. Vbeta (60) and Jbeta (13) primers were used in the PCR. Profiling relied on immunoSEQ multiplex PCR, and the TCRdb table lists in-frame clones only, not all of them. This sample yields about 200,000 clones, of which about 80% are seen a single time; 15% to 19% belongs to the top ten. Sequenced: PBMCs. These receptors were collected from a man aged 35 to 55 in good health and CMV-seronegative.

This rearrangement joins TRBV7-3 to TRBJ2-1; D is possibly TRBD2 (6 bases). Looked up from germline, CDR1 is SGHTA and CDR2 is FQGTGA. CDR3 length: 15 residues. The V gene lost 0 bases and the J gene lost 3 bases, with 9 bases spanning the gap. Here the CDR3 DNA reads TGTGCCAGCAGCTTAACCAGGACTAACTACAATGAGCAGTTCTTC. Translating it yields CASSLTRTNYNEQFF.

This clone turned up a few times. The chain employs TRBV4-2 and TRBJ2-7; D is perhaps TRBD1 (5 bases). Per the germline V gene, CDR1 is LGHNA and CDR2 is YNFKEQ. V lost 0 bases and J lost 0, with 12 bases in between. The CDR3 sequence is 16 residues long. In nucleotides, the CDR3 is TGTGCCAGCAGCCAAGATACAACAGACAGCTCCTACGAGCAGTACTTC. Translation: CASSQDTTDSSYEQYF.

CDR3 DNA sequence: TGCAGCGTTGAAGATCGAAGCCAGGGGTCCTACGAGCAGTACTTC. As protein: CSVEDRSQGSYEQYF. This chain connects TRBV29-1 to TRBJ2-7; D is possibly TRBD1 (6 bases). The length of the CDR3 is 15 residues. V dropped 0 bases and J dropped 1 base, with 13 bases sitting between them. Germline CDR1 SQVTM, CDR2 ANQGSEA.

The chain uses TRBV19 and TRBJ2-1; TRBD2 matches at 13 bases. Per germline, CDR1 LNHDA and CDR2 SQIVND (reference sequence). CDR3 length: 15 amino acids. V was clipped by 4 bases and J by 6 bases; unmatched bases: 3. CDR3 bases: TGTGCCAGTAGTACTCGGACTAGCGGGGGCAATGAGCAGTTCTTC. This encodes CASSTRTSGGNEQFF. The full variable domain, in which reference TRBV19 and TRBJ2-1 provide the parts outside the CDR3, is DGGITQSPKYLFRKEGQNVTLSCEQNLNHDAMYWYRQDPGQGLRLIYYSQIVNDFQKGDIAEGYSVSREKKESFPLTVTSAQKNPTAFYLCASSTRTSGGNEQFFGPGTRLTVL.

The genes are TRBV11-2 and TRBJ2-1; 7 positions agree with TRBD1. V shed 5 bases, J shed 5 bases, and the junction held 6 bases outside the gene matches. CDR3 length: 14 amino acids. Germline V gene sequence: CDR1 SGHAT, CDR2 FQNNGV. Here the CDR3 DNA reads TGTGCCAGCAGCGCACGGGACAGAGACAATGAGCAGTTCTTC. Protein sequence: CASSARDRDNEQFF.

This clone was seen a few times. The chain joins TRBV29-1 to TRBJ2-5; 10 bases match TRBD1. V lost 7 bases and J lost 5; bases outside the gene matches: 10. The germline V gene encodes CDR1 SQVTM and CDR2 ANQGSEA. This CDR3 is 14 amino acids long. The CDR3 region is CSAPGTGAAETQYF. In DNA form, the CDR3 reads TGCAGCGCCCCCGGGACAGGGGCCGCGGAGACCCAGTACTTC. The variable domain in full, with the rest retrieved from reference TRBV29-1 and TRBJ2-5, is SAVISQKPSRDICQRGTSLTIQCQVDSQVTMMFWYRQQPGQSLTLIATANQGSEATYESGFVIDKFPISRPNLTFSTLTVSNMSPEDSSIYLCSAPGTGAAETQYFGPGTRLLVL.

The chain carries TRBV15 and TRBJ2-5, with a weak D call TRBD1 (5 bases). The last part of the DNA fits TRBJ2-7 better; the J call may be wrong. This CDR3 comprises 15 residues. Germline CDR1 is LNHNV and CDR2 is YYDKDF (reference sequence). CDR3 region: CATSRVRTISYEQYF. DNA of the CDR3: TGTGCCACCAGCAGAGTGCGGACAATCTCCTACGAGCAGTACTTC.

This clone has a handful of counts. The CDR3 spells CASSVLAGPDTQYF. CDR3 nucleotide sequence: TGTGCCAGCAGCGTATTGGCGGGGCCAGATACGCAGTATTTT. The chain uses TRBV9 and TRBJ2-3; TRBD2 might be the D (6 bases). CDR3 length equals 14 residues. The V gene's germline CDR1 is SGDLS and CDR2 YYNGEE. The ends were cut back, 1 base at V and 4 bases at J, with 10 bases in the middle. The entire variable domain, with the rest obtained from reference TRBV9 and TRBJ2-3, is as follows: DSGVTQTPKHLITATGQRVTLRCSPRSGDLSVYWYQQSLDQGLQFLIQYYNGEERAKGNILERFSAQQFPDLHSELNLSSLELGDSALYFCASSVLAGPDTQYFGPGTRLTVL.

The V gene is TRBV18, the J gene TRBJ2-6; possibly TRBD2 for D (6 bases). V lost 3 bases and J lost 2, with 8 bases in between. Germline V gene sequence: CDR1 KGHSH, CDR2 LQKENI. The CDR3 runs 15 residues. For the CDR3, the DNA is TGTGCCAGCTCACCGGGAGGAACTGGGGCCAACGTCCTGACTTTC. Amino acid sequence: CASSPGGTGANVLTF. Full variable domain (outside the CDR3, taken from reference TRBV18 and TRBJ2-6): NAGVMQNPRHLVRRRGQEARLRCSPMKGHSHVYWYRQLPEEGLKFMVYLQKENIIDESGMPKERFSAEFPKEGPSILRIQQVVRGDSAAYFCASSPGGTGANVLTFGAGSRLTVL.

The rearrangement links TRBV18 to TRBJ1-5; 7 bases line up with TRBD1. With V trimmed by 1 base and J by 2 bases, 8 bases remained unmatched. Germline CDR1 KGHSH, CDR2 LQKENI. The CDR3 loop spans 17 amino acids. CDR3 region: CASSPQGAEGGNQPQHF. CDR3 DNA: TGTGCCAGCTCACCACAGGGGGCCGAGGGGGGCAATCAGCCCCAGCATTTT.

This clone was seen a single time. V and J are TRBV9 and TRBJ1-3, with 7 bases identical to TRBD1. Germline lookup yields CDR1 SGDLS and CDR2 YYNGEE. J gave up 4 bases and V 4 bases, and 8 bases lay outside the gene matches. The CDR3 contains 15 residues. The CDR3 sequence is CASSTQGHVGNTIYF. The CDR3 DNA follows: TGTGCCAGCAGCACACAGGGGCACGTGGGAAACACCATATATTTT.

This clone has only a few counts. The V call is TRBV4-3, the J call TRBJ2-1, with D unresolved. The CDR3 covers 16 residues. Germline V gene lookup returns CDR1 LGHNA and CDR2 YSLEER. Trimming took off 0 bases at V and 1 base at J, with 10 bases between the two ends. The CDR3 nucleotides are TGCGCCAGCAGCCAAGAGGCTGCCGCATCCTACAATGAGCAGTTCTTC. It translates to CASSQEAAASYNEQFF.

This rearrangement joins TRBV12-1 to TRBJ1-2; the table's D call, TRBD1, has no DNA check behind it. TRBV12-1 is classified as a pseudogene. The CDR3 sequence is 13 residues long. CDR3 nucleotide sequence: TGTGCCAGCAGCTTTGACAGGGTCTATGGCTACACCTTC. This encodes CASSFDRVYGYTF.

J is TRBJ1-1 and V is TRBV5-4; no reliable D call. The CDR3 sequence is 16 residues long. Trimming pared 1 base from V and 0 bases from J, leaving 13 bases between. Per germline, CDR1 SGHNT and CDR2 YYREEE (reference sequence). DNA of the CDR3: TGTGCCAGCAGCTTGTTTCAACTCGGGATGAACACTGAAGCTTTCTTT. Its protein is CASSLFQLGMNTEAFF.

The chain has TRBV28 and TRBJ2-7; 8 nucleotides line up with TRBD1. The germline gives CDR1 MDHEN, CDR2 SYDVKM. CDR3 length: 15 residues. J gave up 7 bases and V 4 bases, and 12 bases lay outside the gene matches. The CDR3 nucleotides read TGTGCCAGCAGTTCCTTACACAGGGGGACCGTGGAGCAGTACTTC. It codes for CASSSLHRGTVEQYF.

The chain employs TRBV30 and TRBJ1-2; D remains ambiguous. Germline-derived CDR1 and CDR2 are GTSNPN and SVGIG (reference sequence). The length of the CDR3 is 11 residues. V lost 4 bases to trimming and J lost 7 bases, with 10 bases between them. CDR3 sequence reads: CAWTYPPGYTF. The CDR3 nucleotides are TGTGCCTGGACCTACCCCCCTGGCTACACCTTC. The whole variable domain, filled in from reference TRBV30 and TRBJ1-2, reads SQTIHQWPATLVQPVGSPLSLECTVEGTSNPNLYWYRQAAGRGLQLLFYSVGIGQISSEVPQNLSASRPQDRQFILSSKKLLLSDSGFYLCAWTYPPGYTFGSGTRLTVV.

This chain joins TRBV2 and TRBJ1-2; a possible D gene is TRBD1 (5 bases). The CDR3 spans 14 residues. Deletions cut 0 bases from V and 14 bases from J, with 19 bases between. In germline, CDR1 is SNHLY, CDR2 FYNNEI. The CDR3 protein is CASSEASLGAGKTF. In DNA form, the CDR3 reads TGTGCCAGCAGTGAAGCCTCATTAGGGGCAGGGAAGACCTTC. Supplemented by reference TRBV2 and TRBJ1-2, the full variable domain reads EPEVTQTPSHQVTQMGQEVILRCVPISNHLYFYWYRQILGQKVEFLVSFYNNEISEKSEIFDDQFSVERPDGSNFTLKIRSTKLEDSAMYFCASSEASLGAGKTFGSGTRLTVV.

This clone has a handful of counts. The chain couples TRBV7-2 to TRBJ2-1, with 10 positions matching TRBD2. Germline loops: CDR1 SGHTA, CDR2 FQGNSA. This CDR3 is 18 amino acids long. J lost 3 bases, V lost 7 bases, and 15 bases had no gene match. CDR3 residues: CASTSPASGSMVYNEQFF. The CDR3 coding sequence is TGTGCCAGCACCTCGCCGGCTAGCGGGAGTATGGTCTACAATGAGCAGTTCTTC.

The chain uses TRBV6-1 and TRBJ2-1, with 8 nucleotides matching TRBD1. Germline-derived CDR1 and CDR2 are MNHNS and SASEGT. The CDR3 consists of 14 residues. The junction had 4 bases not matched to a gene; V was cut back by 4 bases and J by 5 bases. CDR3 DNA: TGTGCCAGCAGTGGAACAGGGGGGCACAATGAGCAGTTCTTC. Translation gives CASSGTGGHNEQFF.

This clone was recorded once. The rearrangement uses TRBV5-6 and TRBJ1-5; 11 nucleotides match TRBD1. The germline V gene has CDR1 SGHDT and CDR2 YYEEEE. This CDR3 region has 18 residues. V gave up 1 base and J gave up 3 bases; unmatched junction bases: 9. This CDR3 reads CASSLYFGQGANNQPQHF. CDR3 bases: TGTGCCAGCAGCTTGTATTTTGGACAGGGGGCTAACAATCAGCCCCAGCATTTT.

V and J are TRBV27 and TRBJ1-6; TRBD1 matches at 9 bases. This CDR3 is built from 16 residues. CDR1 is MNHEY and CDR2 is SMNVEV in the germline V gene (reference sequence). V lost 5 bases, J lost 4 bases, and 6 bases stayed unmatched. DNA of the CDR3: TGTGCCAGCAGTCCCATGACAGGGGGGTATAATTCACCCCTCCACTTT. This encodes CASSPMTGGYNSPLHF.

This rearrangement joins TRBV28 to TRBJ1-2, with TRBD1 matching over 11 bases. The length of the CDR3 is 15 residues. Germline assignment: CDR1 MDHEN and CDR2 SYDVKM. V shed 5 bases and J 8 bases; nucleotides not matched to a gene: 10. This CDR3 is CASSPDRGPARGYTF. CDR3 bases: TGTGCCAGCAGTCCGGACAGGGGGCCGGCTAGGGGCTACACCTTC.